This T cell receptor (beta chain) was recovered during a study of shared clonotypes between healthy human individuals. Here immunoSEQ multiplex PCR was the method, and the copy in TCRdb shows in-frame clones only, minus some. Here the sample spans around 2.1 million clones, approximately 94% being singletons. CD45RO-negative cells were positively selected for CCR7, leaving out terminally differentiated effector memory CD45RA+ cells. There were no recent acute infections or vaccinations among the donors, who were healthy HIV-negative adults. Trimming removed 0 bases from V and 4 bases from J, with 9 bases in between. Germline assignment: CDR1 MNHEY and CDR2 SVGAGI. The CDR3 is made up of 14 amino acids.

The rearrangement joins TRBV6-5 to TRBJ1-1; perhaps TRBD1 as D (6 bases). This sequence was found in a man younger than 35 in good health. Some clones in this sample may be carry-over from other donors' samples. The source material was naive CD8+ T cells from PBMCs. The CDR3 loop is CASSYSQGTTEAFF. DNA of the CDR3: TGTGCCAGCAGTTACTCCCAGGGGACCACTGAAGCTTTCTTT.